Listed below are T cell receptor beta chains from one sample, sequenced in a study of T-cell memory formation after mild COVID-19. TCRdb called the 5' RACE reads again in MiXCR, with one record for every CDR3 protein. The sample records around 200,000 distinct CDR3 sequences, about 11% being singletons. Sample: PBMCs or a T cell subset sorted from them (not recorded which). These receptors came from a man younger than 35 who had mild COVID-19 (a few samples of this study predate the infection). Cell type and time point are not known. Each CDR3 is given with its conserved first and last residue. The D gene is left open where the match is weak. Only some rows state a clone size, as once, few, many or a class for expanded clones.

v_call,d_call,cdr3_length,j_call,clone_size,cdr3_aa,cdr3_nt
TRBV6-2/TRBV6-3,.,13,TRBJ2-3,.,CASRQTSTDTQYF,TGTGCCAGCAGACAGACTAGCACAGATACGCAGTATTTT
TRBV5-1,.,14,TRBJ1-1,.,CASSLWGANTEAFF,TGCGCCAGCAGCTTATGGGGTGCGAACACTGAAGCTTTCTTT
TRBV15,.,14,TRBJ2-3,.,CATSRDIKGYTQYF,TGTGCCACCAGCAGGGATATCAAAGGGTATACGCAGTATTTT
TRBV2,.,13,TRBJ2-7,.,CARRQSSSYEQYF,TGTGCCAGACGACAGTCAAGCTCCTACGAGCAGTACTTC
TRBV7-8,.,16,TRBJ2-1,.,CASTPLRGVAYNEQFF,TGTGCCAGCACCCCTCTGCGAGGGGTGGCATACAATGAGCAGTTCTTC
TRBV5-1,.,14,TRBJ2-7,many,CASCFGSSSYEQYF,TGCGCCAGCTGCTTCGGTTCCTCCTCCTACGAGCAGTACTTC
TRBV20-1,.,15,TRBJ2-3,.,CSARDRSGFTDTQYF,TGCAGTGCTAGAGATCGCAGCGGATTCACAGATACGCAGTATTTT
TRBV5-1,TRBD1,16,TRBJ1-1,.,CASSLGTGGLDTEAFF,TGCGCCAGCAGCTTGGGGACAGGGGGTTTGGACACTGAAGCTTTCTTT
TRBV20-1,.,14,TRBJ2-6,.,CSASSGSGANVLTF,TGCAGTGCTAGTTCGGGGTCTGGGGCCAACGTCCTGACTTTC
TRBV30,.,11,TRBJ1-1,few,CAWRGPLEAFF,TGTGCCTGGAGGGGGCCCTTGGAAGCTTTCTTT
TRBV10-3,.,12,TRBJ1-1,few,CAISDFGSEAFF,TGTGCCATCAGTGACTTTGGCAGTGAAGCTTTCTTT
TRBV6-5,.,14,TRBJ2-3,.,CASSYSESTDTQYF,TGTGCCAGCAGTTACTCGGAGAGCACAGATACGCAGTATTTT
TRBV20-1,.,11,TRBJ2-5,.,CSAREKETQYF,TGCAGTGCTAGGGAAAAAGAGACCCAGTACTTC
TRBV4-1,TRBD1,15,TRBJ1-1,few,CASSPGDSLNTEAFF,TGCGCCAGCAGCCCCGGGGACAGTTTGAACACTGAAGCTTTCTTT
TRBV7-2,.,11,TRBJ2-5,.,CASSFRWTQYF,TGTGCCAGCAGCTTCCGATGGACCCAGTACTTC
TRBV7-6,.,9,TRBJ1-5,.,CATDQPQHF,TGTGCCACCGATCAGCCCCAGCATTTT
TRBV7-6,TRBD1,14,TRBJ1-1,.,CASSADRGNTEAFF,TGTGCCAGCAGCGCCGACAGGGGGAACACTGAAGCTTTCTTT
TRBV4-2,TRBD2,15,TRBJ2-5,many,CASSKTSGELETQYF,TGTGCCAGCAGCAAGACTAGCGGGGAGTTGGAGACCCAGTACTTC
TRBV29-1,.,15,TRBJ1-1,.,CSVEATSGRDTEAFF,TGCAGCGTTGAAGCTACCTCTGGGCGGGACACTGAAGCTTTCTTT
TRBV5-6,.,14,TRBJ2-3,few,CASNPWGRPDTQYF,TGTGCCAGCAACCCCTGGGGCAGACCAGATACGCAGTATTTT
TRBV19,.,16,TRBJ1-3,.,CASRGTAARSGNTIYF,TGTGCCAGTAGGGGGACCGCAGCCCGCTCTGGAAACACCATATATTTT
TRBV7-9,TRBD1,15,TRBJ1-2,few,CASSSRQGAGYGYTF,TGTGCCAGCAGTTCTCGACAGGGGGCGGGCTATGGCTACACCTTC
TRBV12-3/TRBV12-4,.,13,TRBJ1-2,few,CASSSGIDYGYTF,TGTGCCAGCAGTTCGGGGATTGACTATGGCTACACCTTC
TRBV7-2,.,15,TRBJ2-2,few,CASSQRSPGTGELFF,TGTGCCAGCAGCCAGCGGTCCCCCGGGACCGGGGAGCTGTTTTTT
TRBV12-3/TRBV12-4,.,14,TRBJ2-3,.,CASRSGVGTDTQYF,TGTGCCAGTAGATCCGGGGTGGGCACAGATACGCAGTATTTT
TRBV5-1,.,12,TRBJ2-2,many,CASSRNTGELFF,TGCGCCAGCAGCCGAAACACCGGGGAGCTGTTTTTT
TRBV7-2,.,14,TRBJ1-3,many,CASSFTGGGNTIYF,TGTGCCAGCAGCTTTACAGGAGGGGGAAACACCATATATTTT
TRBV3-1,.,15,TRBJ2-4,.,CASTPNPGVGNIQYF,TGTGCCAGCACCCCAAACCCTGGGGTGGGAAACATTCAGTACTTC
TRBV12-3/TRBV12-4,.,14,TRBJ1-4,.,CASSIRDFNEKLFF,TGTGCCAGCAGTATCAGAGATTTTAATGAAAAACTGTTTTTT
TRBV7-2,.,13,TRBJ1-2,few,CASSRTREGGYTF,TGTGCCAGCAGCCGCACCAGGGAGGGGGGCTACACCTTC
TRBV12-3/TRBV12-4,.,15,TRBJ1-6,.,CASSLGLEYNSPLHF,TGTGCCAGCAGTTTGGGGTTAGAGTATAATTCACCCCTCCACTTT
TRBV6-2/TRBV6-3,.,13,TRBJ1-1,few,CASTPGGSSKAFF,TGTGCCAGCACCCCCGGGGGGTCATCTAAAGCTTTCTTT
TRBV5-1,.,15,TRBJ1-1,.,CASSLVTGPNTEAFF,TGCGCCAGCAGCTTGGTTACTGGCCCGAACACTGAAGCTTTCTTT
TRBV27,.,15,TRBJ1-4,few,CASSFGGVGTGKLFF,TGTGCCAGCAGTTTTGGAGGCGTGGGGACGGGAAAACTGTTTTTT
TRBV5-1,TRBD2,16,TRBJ2-5,.,CASRLSGGTTQETQYF,TGCGCCAGCAGACTTAGCGGGGGCACCACACAAGAGACCCAGTACTTC
TRBV7-2,TRBD2,16,TRBJ2-3,.,CASSLGAGGYTDTQYF,TGTGCCAGCAGCTTAGGAGCGGGGGGGTATACTGATACGCAGTATTTT
TRBV7-2,TRBD1,14,TRBJ2-3,few,CASSPHTGAGMRYF,TGTGCCAGCAGCCCCCACACAGGGGCCGGCATGCGGTATTTT
TRBV7-3,.,16,TRBJ1-3,few,CASSPDAPNPGNTIYF,TGTGCCAGCAGCCCTGATGCCCCAAACCCTGGAAACACCATATATTTT
TRBV6-1,.,12,TRBJ1-5,few,CASRQLNQPQHF,TGTGCCAGCAGACAGCTTAATCAGCCCCAGCATTTT
TRBV6-2/TRBV6-3,TRBD2,14,TRBJ2-3,.,CASSLAGGFDTQYF,TGTGCCAGCAGTCTAGCGGGGGGGTTTGATACGCAGTATTTT
TRBV7-2,.,13,TRBJ2-3,few,CASSSDHSGPQYF,TGTGCCAGCAGCTCAGACCATTCCGGTCCGCAGTATTTT
TRBV30,.,13,TRBJ1-2,few,CAWSPGDDYGYTF,TGTGCCTGGTCCCCAGGGGACGATTATGGCTACACCTTC
TRBV12-3/TRBV12-4,.,14,TRBJ1-3,.,CASRFTGSGNTIYF,TGTGCCAGCAGATTCACAGGCTCTGGAAACACCATATATTTT
TRBV21-1,.,14,TRBJ1-5,few,CASSNGNRAQPQHF,TGTGCCAGCAGCAATGGTAATCGGGCGCAGCCCCAGCATTTT
TRBV5-1,.,16,TRBJ2-7,many,CASSLGQASHSYEQYF,TGCGCCAGCAGCTTGGGACAGGCCTCGCATTCGTACGAGCAGTACTTC
TRBV4-3,TRBD2,17,TRBJ2-3,many,CASSRGGTSGSTDTQYF,TGCGCCAGCAGCAGAGGGGGGACTAGCGGTAGCACAGATACGCAGTATTTT
TRBV5-1,.,15,TRBJ1-4,.,CASSSSGPLGEKLFF,TGCGCCAGCAGCTCTTCCGGGCCCCTGGGGGAAAAACTGTTTTTT
TRBV29-1,.,13,TRBJ1-1,few,CSVVRGLYTEAFF,TGCAGCGTTGTCAGGGGTTTGTACACTGAAGCTTTCTTT
TRBV6-2/TRBV6-3,TRBD1,13,TRBJ1-1,.,CASKRDSFTEAFF,TGTGCCAGCAAACGGGACAGTTTCACTGAAGCTTTCTTT
TRBV7-9,.,15,TRBJ1-4,.,CASSPSGSTNEKLFF,TGTGCCAGCAGCCCCTCGGGGTCAACTAATGAAAAACTGTTTTTT
TRBV6-2/TRBV6-3,.,12,TRBJ1-6,few,CASSWVDSPLHF,TGTGCCAGCAGTTGGGTTGATTCACCCCTCCACTTT